The present entry profiles one T cell receptor (beta chain) with its context. This specimen comes from a study of technical replicates of blood from a few donors. Some clones are missing from TCRdb's copy, which holds only in-frame ones; the method was immunoSEQ multiplex PCR. The sample includes more than 65,000 clones, roughly 94% of them seen just once. Per the germline V gene, CDR1 is LNHDA and CDR2 is SQIVND (reference sequence). The CDR3 length is 18 residues. V lost 4 bases to trimming and J lost 7 bases, with 26 bases between them. This rearrangement joins TRBV19 to TRBJ1-5; D is possibly TRBD1 (6 bases). The TCR was taken from a human donor in good health. Sequencing input: T cells isolated from PBMCs. The CDR3 coding sequence is TGTGCCAGTAGTACCGCCATCGCACAGGGTTGGAGTTACCAGCCCCAGCATTTT. Protein: CASSTAIAQGWSYQPQHF.